Given below is one T cell receptor beta chain in context. Its antigen remains unidentified. The same CDR3 arises from other DNA sequences in this sample as well. This CDR3 spans 15 amino acids. Germline values: CDR1 SGHVS, CDR2 FQNEAQ. V was shortened by 3 bases and J by 3 bases, with 15 bases between the two germline ends. The data were taken from a study of shared clonotypes between healthy human individuals. Overall study results and limits: Specimens sampled were limited to blood, with tissue repertoires likely differing.

For sorted subsets, about 190 ng DNA per replicate equaled about 30,000 T cell genomes. Libraries were prepared by immunoSEQ multiplex PCR; TCRdb keeps only in-frame clonotypes and omits some of them. The top ten clones hold around 0.13% of a sample with 2,100,000 or so clones, under 97% of them seen once. The sequenced sample consisted of naive CD4+ T cells sorted from blood. The sample's subset: CD45RA+ positively selected. This clonotype originated in a man aged 18-30 years in good health. The rearrangement uses TRBV7-8 and TRBJ2-7; D unresolved. The CDR3 loop is CASSLIGTVDYEQYF. Here the CDR3 DNA reads TGTGCCAGCAGCTTGATTGGAACAGTAGACTACGAGCAGTACTTC.